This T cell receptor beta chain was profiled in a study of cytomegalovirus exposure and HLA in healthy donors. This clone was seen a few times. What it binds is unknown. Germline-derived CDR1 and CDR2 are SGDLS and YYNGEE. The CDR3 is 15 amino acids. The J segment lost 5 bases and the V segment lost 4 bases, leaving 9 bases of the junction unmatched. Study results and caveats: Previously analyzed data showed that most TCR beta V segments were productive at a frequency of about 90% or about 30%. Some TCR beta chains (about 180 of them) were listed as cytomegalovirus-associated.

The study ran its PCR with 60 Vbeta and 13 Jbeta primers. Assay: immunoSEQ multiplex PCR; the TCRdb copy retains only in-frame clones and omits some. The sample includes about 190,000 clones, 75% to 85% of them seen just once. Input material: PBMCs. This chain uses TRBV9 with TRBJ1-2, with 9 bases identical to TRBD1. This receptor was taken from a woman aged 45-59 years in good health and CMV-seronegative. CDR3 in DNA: TGTGCCAGCAGCCGGACAGGGGCTAGGAATTATGGCTACACCTTC. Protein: CASSRTGARNYGYTF. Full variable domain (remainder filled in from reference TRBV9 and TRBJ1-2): DSGVTQTPKHLITATGQRVTLRCSPRSGDLSVYWYQQSLDQGLQFLIQYYNGEERAKGNILERFSAQQFPDLHSELNLSSLELGDSALYFCASSRTGARNYGYTFGSGTRLTVV.